This TCR beta chain originates from a study of blood T cells in healthy people across ages. Germline lookup yields CDR1 LGHNA and CDR2 YNFKEQ. The trim removed 8 bases at V and 0 bases at J, leaving 11 bases unmatched. The length of the CDR3 is 16 residues. Through a sample-barcoded 5' primer and a J-beta primer mix, a second PCR was run for roughly 7 to 12 cycles. Every single cDNA molecule received a tag from a template-switch adaptor with 12 random nucleotides. TCRdb reprocessed the 5' RACE reads via MiXCR and lists one record per CDR3 protein. The sample records just over 800,000 distinct CDR3 sequences, less than 80% being singletons. In each sample, at least 6.5 million PBMCs were isolated.

What was sequenced was blood. The TCR comes from a man aged 30 to 45 in good health. V gene TRBV4-2 combines with J gene TRBJ2-7; 9 nucleotides line up with TRBD1. This CDR3 is CASGERQGDDSYEQYF. CDR3 DNA: TGTGCCAGCGGCGAGCGACAGGGGGACGACTCCTACGAGCAGTACTTC.